One sample yielded the 2 T cell receptor beta chains listed below, sequenced in a study of blood T cell repertoires in COVID-19. Clones were read by immunoSEQ multiplex PCR, and TCRdb kept only the in-frame ones, dropping some. The sample shows some 150,000 clones, roughly 74% of them seen only once. Sequencing used peripheral blood. The origin of the receptors is a woman at least 80 years old with acute or convalescent COVID-19.

The chain links TRBV18 to TRBJ1-1; TRBD1 aligns across 10 bases. The CDR3 is 14 residues long. The germline V gene encodes CDR1 KGHSH and CDR2 LQKENI. V was pared by 4 bases and J by 4 bases, with 3 bases of the junction left unmatched. The CDR3 loop reads CASSQDRGGTEAFF. CDR3 in DNA: TGTGCCAGCTCACAGGACAGGGGGGGCACTGAAGCTTTCTTT.

The rearrangement links TRBV18 to TRBJ2-1, with 10 bases that match TRBD2. Germline-derived CDR1 and CDR2 are KGHSH and LQKENI. V shed 5 bases and J 5 bases; nucleotides not matched to a gene: 9. The CDR3 is made up of 16 amino acids. DNA for the CDR3: TGTGCCAGCTCAGCTACAACTAGCGGGATGGACAATGAGCAGTTCTTC. Translating gives CASSATTSGMDNEQFF.